This T cell receptor beta chain came from a study of cytomegalovirus exposure and HLA in healthy donors. Study-wide points: The classifier, whose performance was assessed in both the original and validation cohorts, reportedly diagnosed cytomegalovirus status with high specificity and sensitivity. In the approximately 130 validation repertoires, a later analysis found that first-cohort TCR clusters tended to co-occur. Altogether, 164 TCR beta chains were recorded as cytomegalovirus-associated. Among TCR sequences, most were rare, though some public TCRs appeared in many donors.

Germline V gives CDR1 SGHTA, CDR2 FQGTGA. V lost 5 bases and J lost 8, with 16 bases in between. The CDR3 contains 14 residues. A note on this clone: Its antigen is unknown.

TCRdb keeps only in-frame clones here, not all; method: immunoSEQ multiplex PCR. Here the sample spans some 350,000 clones, around 90% being singletons. The origin of this receptor is a woman under 40 in good health and CMV-seropositive. The chain combines TRBV7-3 with TRBJ2-1; D gene uncertain. Sample: PBMCs. The CDR3 coding sequence is TGTGCCAGCAGCGAGATAGGTGGACGAGATGAGCAGTTCTTC. It is translated as CASSEIGGRDEQFF.